A selection of T cell receptor beta chains follows, all from one sample in a study of T-cell reconstitution after alpha-beta-depleted transplantation in children. MiXCR, run by TCRdb on the PCR reads, gives a single entry per CDR3 protein. The sample holds 200,000 to 250,000 distinct CDR3 sequences, around 12% seen once. The sequencing used PBMCs from the stem cell graft donor, collected from the stem cell graft. Receptors were obtained from a human donor who donated a stem cell graft to a child with acute lymphoblastic leukemia. Each CDR3 is given with its conserved first and last residue. D genes are given only for firm matches. Expanded clones are given a class, and other clones once, few, many or no size at all.

d_gene: -; abundance: many; v_gene: TRBV20-1; j_gene: TRBJ2-7; CDR3nt: TGCAGTGCTAGAGATCCCCCCCGCAACGAGCAGTACTTC; CDR3aa: CSARDPPRNEQYF
d_gene: TRBD2; abundance: many; v_gene: TRBV6-2/TRBV6-3; j_gene: TRBJ2-1; CDR3nt: TGTGCCAGCAGATTAGCGGGGGGTATCTCCTACAATGAGCAGTTCTTC; CDR3aa: CASRLAGGISYNEQFF
d_gene: -; abundance: -; v_gene: TRBV12-3/TRBV12-4; j_gene: TRBJ1-4; CDR3nt: TGTGCCAGCAGCCTTAGACAGCCAGCAACTAATGAAAAACTGTTTTTT; CDR3aa: CASSLRQPATNEKLFF
d_gene: TRBD1; abundance: many; v_gene: TRBV2; j_gene: TRBJ2-7; CDR3nt: TGTGCCAGCAGATGGGACAGGAGATACGAGCAGTACTTC; CDR3aa: CASRWDRRYEQYF
d_gene: -; abundance: many; v_gene: TRBV9; j_gene: TRBJ2-7; CDR3nt: TGTGCCAGCAGTGGCAGCCAGACCTACGAGCAGTACTTC; CDR3aa: CASSGSQTYEQYF
d_gene: TRBD1; abundance: many; v_gene: TRBV7-2; j_gene: TRBJ1-5; CDR3nt: TGTGCCAGCAGCCCAGGGGGGGGCGCGGGCAATCAGCCCCAGCATTTT; CDR3aa: CASSPGGGAGNQPQHF
d_gene: -; abundance: many; v_gene: TRBV5-1; j_gene: TRBJ2-1; CDR3nt: TGCGCCAGCAGCTTGAGGATAGTGGACGAGAATGAGCAGTTCTTC; CDR3aa: CASSLRIVDENEQFF
d_gene: TRBD1; abundance: -; v_gene: TRBV25-1; j_gene: TRBJ2-2; CDR3nt: TGTGCCAGCAGTGACAGACAGGGGTATAGAAACACCGGGGAGCTGTTTTTT; CDR3aa: CASSDRQGYRNTGELFF
d_gene: -; abundance: many; v_gene: TRBV3-1; j_gene: TRBJ1-3; CDR3nt: TGTGCCAGCAGCCAATACAGAACTGGAAACACCATATATTTT; CDR3aa: CASSQYRTGNTIYF
d_gene: -; abundance: many; v_gene: TRBV12-3/TRBV12-4; j_gene: TRBJ2-7; CDR3nt: TGTGCCAGCAGTCGGACAAACTACGAGCAGTACTTC; CDR3aa: CASSRTNYEQYF
d_gene: -; abundance: many; v_gene: TRBV20-1; j_gene: TRBJ2-4; CDR3nt: TGCAGTGTCCCCAGCGAGCTCGGGACCGCCCGAAACATTCAGTACTTC; CDR3aa: CSVPSELGTARNIQYF
d_gene: -; abundance: -; v_gene: TRBV6-5; j_gene: TRBJ1-5; CDR3nt: TGTGCCAGCAGTTACCTAACGGGGGGCGGCTACAATCAGCCCCAGCATTTT; CDR3aa: CASSYLTGGGYNQPQHF
d_gene: -; abundance: many; v_gene: TRBV20-1; j_gene: TRBJ2-1; CDR3nt: TGCAGTGCTAGGGGCGGCTCACAAGTCGATGAGCAGTTCTTC; CDR3aa: CSARGGSQVDEQFF
d_gene: -; abundance: many; v_gene: TRBV20-1; j_gene: TRBJ2-1; CDR3nt: TGCAGTGCTAGGGCCGTTTACATTGAGCAGTTCTTC; CDR3aa: CSARAVYIEQFF
d_gene: TRBD1; abundance: many; v_gene: TRBV6-2/TRBV6-3; j_gene: TRBJ2-2; CDR3nt: TGTGCCAGCAGTTACGGGACAGGGTCCGCCGGGGAGCTGTTTTTT; CDR3aa: CASSYGTGSAGELFF
d_gene: -; abundance: many; v_gene: TRBV30; j_gene: TRBJ1-2; CDR3nt: TGTGCCTGGAGTCTCGAACTGGGGCCTTTCTTC; CDR3aa: CAWSLELGPFF
d_gene: -; abundance: many; v_gene: TRBV20-1; j_gene: TRBJ1-4; CDR3nt: TGCAGTGTCAGAAGAACAGGGCGAACTAATGAAAAACTGTTTTTT; CDR3aa: CSVRRTGRTNEKLFF
d_gene: -; abundance: many; v_gene: TRBV5-1; j_gene: TRBJ2-1; CDR3nt: TGCGCCAGCAGCTTTGACTATACCTCCTACAATGAGCAGTTCTTC; CDR3aa: CASSFDYTSYNEQFF
d_gene: -; abundance: many; v_gene: TRBV20-1; j_gene: TRBJ1-2; CDR3nt: TGCAGTGCTAGAGGTGGTGTTCATGGCTACACCTTC; CDR3aa: CSARGGVHGYTF
d_gene: -; abundance: many; v_gene: TRBV28; j_gene: TRBJ1-5; CDR3nt: TGTGCCAGCAGTTTACGGGGGGCCCGGAGCAATCAGCCCCAGCATTTT; CDR3aa: CASSLRGARSNQPQHF
d_gene: TRBD1; abundance: many; v_gene: TRBV29-1; j_gene: TRBJ2-7; CDR3nt: TGCAGCGTTGAGACAGGGGGCCCCCACGAGCAGTACTTC; CDR3aa: CSVETGGPHEQYF
d_gene: TRBD1; abundance: once; v_gene: TRBV20-1; j_gene: TRBJ1-2; CDR3nt: TGCAGTGCTAGTTTGGGACAGCTTTTTAACTATGGCTACACCTTC; CDR3aa: CSASLGQLFNYGYTF
d_gene: -; abundance: many; v_gene: TRBV7-9; j_gene: TRBJ1-3; CDR3nt: TGTGCCAGCAGCTCCCCGGGACGGCGCTCTGGAAACACCATATATTTT; CDR3aa: CASSSPGRRSGNTIYF
d_gene: -; abundance: -; v_gene: TRBV5-1; j_gene: TRBJ2-5; CDR3nt: TGCGCCAGCAGCTGGGCGACTTCACAAGAGACCCAGTACTTC; CDR3aa: CASSWATSQETQYF
d_gene: -; abundance: many; v_gene: TRBV6-5; j_gene: TRBJ2-7; CDR3nt: TGTGCCAGCAGTTACTTACAGGGATCCTACGAGCAGTACTTC; CDR3aa: CASSYLQGSYEQYF
d_gene: TRBD2; abundance: many; v_gene: TRBV20-1; j_gene: TRBJ2-1; CDR3nt: TGCAGTGCTCCGACTAGCGGATACTACAATGAGCAGTTCTTC; CDR3aa: CSAPTSGYYNEQFF
d_gene: TRBD2; abundance: -; v_gene: TRBV30; j_gene: TRBJ2-7; CDR3nt: TGTGCCTGGAGTCCTAGCGGGGGCTACGAGCAGTACTTC; CDR3aa: CAWSPSGGYEQYF
d_gene: -; abundance: many; v_gene: TRBV29-1; j_gene: TRBJ1-2; CDR3nt: TGCAGCGTTCCCGGCCGGGACTATGGCTACACCTTC; CDR3aa: CSVPGRDYGYTF
d_gene: -; abundance: many; v_gene: TRBV7-2; j_gene: TRBJ1-5; CDR3nt: TGTGCCAGCAGCTTGGCGAGGGGGCCCCAGCATTTT; CDR3aa: CASSLARGPQHF
d_gene: -; abundance: many; v_gene: TRBV2; j_gene: TRBJ1-2; CDR3nt: TGTGCCAGCACCTCCGAGACAGCAAGACATGGCTACACCTTC; CDR3aa: CASTSETARHGYTF
d_gene: TRBD1; abundance: many; v_gene: TRBV28; j_gene: TRBJ2-7; CDR3nt: TGTGCCAGCAGTTACAGGGGGGTATCCTACGAGCAGTACTTC; CDR3aa: CASSYRGVSYEQYF
d_gene: TRBD1; abundance: few; v_gene: TRBV5-6; j_gene: TRBJ1-6; CDR3nt: TGTGCCAGCAGCTTCCGGACAGGGACCAACGCATATACACCCCTCCACTTT; CDR3aa: CASSFRTGTNAYTPLHF
d_gene: TRBD1; abundance: once; v_gene: TRBV4-2; j_gene: TRBJ2-7; CDR3nt: TGTGCCAGCAGCCTCAGGGGACAGGGGCTGTCCGAGCAGTACTTC; CDR3aa: CASSLRGQGLSEQYF
d_gene: TRBD1; abundance: many; v_gene: TRBV7-2; j_gene: TRBJ2-2; CDR3nt: TGTGCCAGCAGCCGTAACAGGGGGCGAAGGGAGCTGTTTTTT; CDR3aa: CASSRNRGRRELFF
d_gene: -; abundance: many; v_gene: TRBV11-2; j_gene: TRBJ2-3; CDR3nt: TGTGCCAGCAGCTTAGATTGGCCAGGTACAGATACGCAGTATTTT; CDR3aa: CASSLDWPGTDTQYF
d_gene: -; abundance: many; v_gene: TRBV11-2; j_gene: TRBJ1-1; CDR3nt: TGTGCCAGCAGCTTGGGAAGGACACTGAACACTGAAGCTTTCTTT; CDR3aa: CASSLGRTLNTEAFF
d_gene: -; abundance: many; v_gene: TRBV10-3; j_gene: TRBJ1-4; CDR3nt: TGTGCCATCGGCGGGGGGATAAATGAAAAACTGTTTTTT; CDR3aa: CAIGGGINEKLFF
d_gene: -; abundance: many; v_gene: TRBV20-1; j_gene: TRBJ2-2; CDR3nt: TGCAGTGCTAGAGGGATTAGCGGTGTTGTTGTCGGGGAGCTGTTTTTT; CDR3aa: CSARGISGVVVGELFF
d_gene: -; abundance: -; v_gene: TRBV15; j_gene: TRBJ1-5; CDR3nt: TGTGCCACCAGCACGATGGGGAGCAATCAGCCCCAGCATTTT; CDR3aa: CATSTMGSNQPQHF
d_gene: -; abundance: few; v_gene: TRBV24-1; j_gene: TRBJ2-3; CDR3nt: TGTGCCACCAGTGATTCCCCACTTAGCACAGATACGCAGTATTTT; CDR3aa: CATSDSPLSTDTQYF
d_gene: TRBD2; abundance: few; v_gene: TRBV13; j_gene: TRBJ2-3; CDR3nt: TGTGCCAGCAGCTTAGCCGGACTAGCGGGGACCACAGATACGCAGTATTTT; CDR3aa: CASSLAGLAGTTDTQYF
d_gene: -; abundance: many; v_gene: TRBV5-1; j_gene: TRBJ1-1; CDR3nt: TGCGCCAGCAGCCCAGGCAGGATAATGAACACTGAAGCTTTCTTT; CDR3aa: CASSPGRIMNTEAFF
d_gene: -; abundance: few; v_gene: TRBV7-2; j_gene: TRBJ2-6; CDR3nt: TGTGCCAGCAGCGCTCACGGCTCTGGGGCCAACGTCCTGACTTTC; CDR3aa: CASSAHGSGANVLTF
d_gene: -; abundance: -; v_gene: TRBV7-9; j_gene: TRBJ2-1; CDR3nt: TGTGCCAGCAGCTTAGCGGCACACCGACCCTACAATGAGCAGTTCTTC; CDR3aa: CASSLAAHRPYNEQFF
d_gene: -; abundance: many; v_gene: TRBV7-2; j_gene: TRBJ2-1; CDR3nt: TGTGCCAGCAGCCCCTCAAGTAGTTGGGTGAATGAGCAGTTCTTC; CDR3aa: CASSPSSSWVNEQFF
d_gene: -; abundance: many; v_gene: TRBV5-1; j_gene: TRBJ2-2; CDR3nt: TGCGCCAGCAGCCTCACGTGGGGAACGGACACCGGGGAGCTGTTTTTT; CDR3aa: CASSLTWGTDTGELFF
d_gene: -; abundance: many; v_gene: TRBV6-5; j_gene: TRBJ1-5; CDR3nt: TGTGCCAGCAGGGGACTTATGGCGTCATATCAGCCCCAGCATTTT; CDR3aa: CASRGLMASYQPQHF
d_gene: TRBD2; abundance: -; v_gene: TRBV4-2; j_gene: TRBJ2-3; CDR3nt: TGTGCCAGCAGCCCCCTTGACTGGCGGGGGGGCCGCACAGATACGCAGTATTTT; CDR3aa: CASSPLDWRGGRTDTQYF
d_gene: -; abundance: many; v_gene: TRBV4-2; j_gene: TRBJ2-7; CDR3nt: TGTGCCAGCAGCCTCAGACAGGATTTCTCCTACGAGCAGTACTTC; CDR3aa: CASSLRQDFSYEQYF
d_gene: TRBD2; abundance: many; v_gene: TRBV6-5; j_gene: TRBJ2-1; CDR3nt: TGTGCCAGCAGTTACTCTGGACCTAGCGGGGGCAATGAGCAGTTCTTC; CDR3aa: CASSYSGPSGGNEQFF
d_gene: -; abundance: many; v_gene: TRBV5-5; j_gene: TRBJ2-3; CDR3nt: TGTGCCAGCAGCTCTAAGGGGCGACTAGATGCAGATACGCAGTATTTT; CDR3aa: CASSSKGRLDADTQYF
d_gene: -; abundance: many; v_gene: TRBV6-5; j_gene: TRBJ1-1; CDR3nt: TGTGCCAGCAGCCGGACGCCGGTACGCACTGAAGCTTTCTTT; CDR3aa: CASSRTPVRTEAFF